This T cell receptor (beta chain) derives from a study of cytomegalovirus exposure and HLA in healthy donors. Study results and limitations: The records held CMV serostatus as the only immune exposure information.

With 60 Vbeta and 13 Jbeta primers, the PCR was carried out. Generated by immunoSEQ multiplex PCR, the TCRdb table keeps only in-frame clones and is missing some. Of about 130,000 clones listed, 75% to 85% are singletons. A remark on this clone: The target antigen is unknown.

V lost 5 bases, J lost 5 bases, and 3 bases stayed unmatched. The CDR3 is made up of 12 amino acids. The germline V gene encodes CDR1 SQVTM and CDR2 ANQGSEA. The sample consisted of PBMCs. The receptor's source is a man aged 25-40 years in good health and CMV-seropositive. The chain carries TRBV29-1 and TRBJ2-5, with 9 bases lining up with TRBD1. The CDR3 nucleotides are TGCAGCGTTACAGGGGGCAAGGAGACCCAGTACTTC. As protein: CSVTGGKETQYF.